Following are 6 T cell receptor beta chains from one sample sequenced in a study of beta chain features in type 1 diabetes. Study-level results: All four CD4+ subsets of Type 1 diabetes patients contained TCRB CDR3s that were moderately but significantly shorter.

The authors reverse transcribed all of the isolated RNA, so sequencing captured expressed TCRB transcripts. The repertoire was sequenced with immunoSEQ multiplex PCR; TCRdb's copy has only in-frame clones and lacks some. The sample records approximately 100,000 clones, 28% being singletons. No antigen is known for these receptors. Sequenced: central memory CD4+ T cells from blood. The receptors stem from a woman younger than 35 with type 1 diabetes.

The rearrangement links TRBV11-3 to TRBJ1-1; possibly TRBD1 for D (5 bases). Trimming stripped 2 bases from V and 8 bases from J, with 15 bases between. The CDR3 is 14 amino acids. Germline values: CDR1 SGHNT, CDR2 YENEEA. CDR3 loop: CASSLSGTGAEAFF. DNA of the CDR3: TGTGCCAGCAGCTTATCTGGGACGGGAGCCGAAGCTTTCTTT.

This clone appeared a few times. The CDR3: CSAAGTAFGDTQYF. The CDR3 DNA reads as TGCAGCGCCGCCGGGACAGCCTTTGGGGATACGCAGTATTTT. V and J are TRBV29-1 and TRBJ2-3, with 7 bases matching TRBD1. Germline V gives CDR1 SQVTM, CDR2 ANQGSEA. The CDR3 runs to 14 residues. V shed 7 bases, J shed 6 bases, and the junction held 13 bases outside the gene matches.

The genes are TRBV19 and TRBJ2-1; maybe TRBD2 (5 bases). V lost 9 bases, J lost 3 bases, and 21 bases lay in between. CDR1 LNHDA and CDR2 SQIVND come from the germline V gene (reference sequence). The CDR3 is 16 amino acids. This chain's CDR3 is CASQPVAGIFYNEQFF. CDR3 sequence (DNA): TGTGCCAGCCAACCTGTGGCGGGTATATTCTACAATGAGCAGTTCTTC.

CDR3 in DNA: TGCGCCAGCAGAGAGGAAGGTGAAAAACTGTTTTTT. It yields the protein CASREEGEKLFF. V and J are TRBV5-1 and TRBJ1-4; no reliable D call. V was cut by 5 bases and J by 7 bases, with 9 bases left in between. Germline loops: CDR1 SGHRS, CDR2 YFSETQ. The CDR3 runs to 12 residues.

This sequence joins TRBV4-3 and TRBJ2-1; 10 nucleotides align to TRBD2. The trim removed 0 bases at V and 7 bases at J, leaving 6 bases unmatched. Germline V CDR1 and CDR2: LGHNA, YSLEER. The CDR3 has 16 residues. The DNA of the CDR3 is TGCGCCAGCAGCCAAGATCCTAGCGGGAGAGGAAATGAGCAGTTCTTC. Protein: CASSQDPSGRGNEQFF.

This chain joins TRBV9 and TRBJ1-2, with 11 bases lining up with TRBD1. Unmatched junction bases numbered 3, after V lost 3 bases and J lost 2 bases. This CDR3 has 15 residues. Germline V gene lookup returns CDR1 SGDLS and CDR2 YYNGEE. The CDR3 coding sequence is TGTGCCAGCAGCGAGGGGACAGGGGGGAACTATGGCTACACCTTC. Translation gives CASSEGTGGNYGYTF.